A single sample gave rise to the 27 T cell receptor beta chains below, sequenced in a study of cytomegalovirus exposure and HLA in healthy donors. PCR involved 60 Vbeta and 13 Jbeta primers. Profiling relied on immunoSEQ multiplex PCR, and the TCRdb table lists in-frame clones only, not all of them. The table has more than 95,000 clones, 79% seen once; the top ten hold approximately 4%. The sample consisted of PBMCs. The receptors come from a man younger than 45 in good health and CMV-seropositive.

The gene calls are TRBV7-9 and TRBJ2-2, with D possibly TRBD2 on 5 matching bases. This CDR3 has 14 residues. The V gene lost 6 bases and the J gene lost 7 bases, with 15 bases spanning the gap. The V gene's germline CDR1 is SEHNR and CDR2 FQNEAQ (reference sequence). The CDR3 DNA reads TGTGCCAGCAGGGGCGGCGGGTACGGCGGGGAGCTGTTTTTT. Translating gives CASRGGGYGGELFF.

The rearrangement uses TRBV29-1 and TRBJ1-1; maybe TRBD1 (6 bases). CDR3 length: 14 residues. The germline V and J ends were trimmed by 6 bases and 5 bases, with 19 bases remaining between them. In germline, CDR1 is SQVTM, CDR2 ANQGSEA. The CDR3 sequence is CSVEVTGRWTEAFF. In nucleotides, the CDR3 is TGCAGCGTCGAGGTTACAGGGAGATGGACTGAAGCTTTCTTT.

The V and J genes are TRBV9 and TRBJ1-6, with 8 bases fitting TRBD1. Germline V lookup: CDR1 SGDLS, CDR2 YYNGEE. The V and J ends lost 3 bases and 3 bases, in that order; junction bases with no gene match: 5. This CDR3 comprises 16 residues. Here the CDR3 DNA reads TGTGCCAGCAGCGCAGACGACAGGGGCTATAATTCACCCCTCCACTTT. Protein: CASSADDRGYNSPLHF.

This clone was detected only a few times. The chain uses TRBV5-5 and TRBJ2-7; 9 nucleotides agree with TRBD1. The CDR3 contains 16 residues. Unmatched junction bases numbered 6, after V lost 0 bases and J lost 2 bases. CDR1 and CDR2 (germline): SGHKS, YYEKEE (reference sequence). The CDR3, as DNA: TGTGCCAGCAGCTTGGGATTCGGACAGGGGCCCTACGAGCAGTACTTC. It specifies CASSLGFGQGPYEQYF.

The chain carries TRBV7-2 and TRBJ1-2, with 9 bases that match TRBD1. The V gene end was trimmed by 5 bases and the J gene end by 4 bases; junction bases not matched to a gene: 5. The CDR3 has 14 residues. CDR1 and CDR2 (germline): SGHTA, FQGNSA. CDR3 residues: CASSLGQGFYGYTF. The DNA for the CDR3 is TGTGCCAGCAGCCTCGGACAGGGGTTCTATGGCTACACCTTC.

The chain employs TRBV7-3 and TRBJ2-5; TRBD2 aligns across 11 bases. Germline lookup yields CDR1 SGHTA and CDR2 FQGTGA. V trimming: 5 bases; J trimming: 7 bases; junction bases outside the gene matches: 18. This CDR3 is built from 18 residues. The CDR3 spells CASSQNPYPGLAVRTQYF. The CDR3 DNA is TGTGCCAGCAGCCAAAACCCATACCCGGGACTAGCGGTACGGACCCAGTACTTC. The complete variable domain, with remaining parts taken from reference TRBV7-3 and TRBJ2-5, reads GAGVSQTPSNKVTEKGKYVELRCDPISGHTALYWYRQSLGQGPEFLIYFQGTGAADDSGLPNDRFFAVRPEGSVSTLKIQRTERGDSAVYLCASSQNPYPGLAVRTQYFGPGTRLLVL.

Here the CDR3 reads CASSLRVLSYNEQFF. In DNA, the CDR3 is TGTGCCAGCAGCTTACGGGTCCTATCCTACAATGAGCAGTTCTTC. J is TRBJ2-1 and V is TRBV7-8, with D uncertain. The CDR3 is 15 amino acids. Trimming pared 2 bases from V and 1 base from J, leaving 9 bases between. Germline CDR1 and CDR2: SGHVS and FQNEAQ.

The chain uses TRBV7-2 and TRBJ1-2; a possible D gene is TRBD1 (5 bases). V lost 5 bases and J lost 4, with 14 bases in between. The CDR3 has 14 amino acids. In germline, CDR1 is SGHTA, CDR2 FQGNSA. CDR3: CASSRLVGLYGYTF. The DNA for the CDR3 is TGTGCCAGCAGCCGGCTGGTGGGGCTCTATGGCTACACCTTC.

J is TRBJ1-5 and V is TRBV28; TRBD1 matches 7 bases. CDR3 size: 16 residues. Germline CDR1 and CDR2: MDHEN and SYDVKM. The trim removed 10 bases at V and 1 base at J, leaving 13 bases unmatched. CDR3 in amino acids: CATHGEGAFSNQPQHF. DNA of the CDR3: TGTGCCACACATGGCGAGGGGGCTTTCAGCAATCAGCCCCAGCATTTT.

The chain links TRBV4-2 to TRBJ2-1, with 11 positions matching TRBD2. The junction had 6 bases not matched to a gene; V was cut back by 0 bases and J by 8 bases. The CDR3 totals 16 residues. The germline V gene has CDR1 LGHNA and CDR2 YNFKEQ. CDR3 DNA: TGTGCCAGCAGCCAAGATGCTAGCGGGGGGATATATGAGCAGTTCTTC. Translating gives CASSQDASGGIYEQFF.

The chain links TRBV9 to TRBJ2-1; 9 nucleotides line up with TRBD2. Germline values: CDR1 SGDLS, CDR2 YYNGEE. This CDR3 region has 16 residues. Trimming at V came to 2 bases and at J to 2 bases, leaving 5 bases not matched to a gene. The CDR3 DNA reads TGTGCCAGCAGCGTCACCGTAGCGGGAGCCTACAATGAGCAGTTCTTC. Translated: CASSVTVAGAYNEQFF. Based on the CDR3 plus reference TRBV9 and TRBJ2-1, the full variable domain is DSGVTQTPKHLITATGQRVTLRCSPRSGDLSVYWYQQSLDQGLQFLIQYYNGEERAKGNILERFSAQQFPDLHSELNLSSLELGDSALYFCASSVTVAGAYNEQFFGPGTRLTVL.

This clone was detected once. The chain couples TRBV4-1 to TRBJ1-2; 9 bases are shared with TRBD1. Looked up from germline, CDR1 is MGHRA and CDR2 is YSYEKL. With V trimmed by 4 bases and J by 4 bases, 7 bases remained unmatched. This CDR3 has 15 amino acids. CDR3 bases: TGCGCCAGCAGCCCCCGGGACAGGGAGCTCTATGGCTACACCTTC. This codes for CASSPRDRELYGYTF.

This clone was recorded only once. This chain joins TRBV5-8 and TRBJ1-6; no firm D call. Germline V gene sequence: CDR1 SGHTS, CDR2 YDEGEE. The CDR3 is made up of 14 amino acids. Trimming removed 6 bases at V and 2 bases at J, with 9 bases between. The CDR3 spells CASTQYTYNSPLHF. In DNA, the CDR3 is TGTGCCAGCACCCAGTACACCTATAATTCACCCCTCCACTTT. The whole variable domain, filled in from reference TRBV5-8 and TRBJ1-6, reads EAGVTQSPTHLIKTRGQQATLRCSPISGHTSVYWYQQALGLGLQFLLWYDEGEERNRGNFPPRFSGRQFPNYSSELNVNALELEDSALYLCASTQYTYNSPLHFGNGTRLTVT.

Only a few counts were recorded for this clone. The CDR3 nucleotides read TGTGCCAGCTCACCGATAATGGGACTCGAATACGAGCAGTACTTC. It codes for CASSPIMGLEYEQYF. V is TRBV18 and J is TRBJ2-7; the D gene is possibly TRBD2 (6 bases). This CDR3 has 15 residues. Trimming removed 3 bases from V and 4 bases from J, with 16 bases in between. In germline, CDR1 is KGHSH, CDR2 LQKENI.

This sequence joins TRBV7-2 and TRBJ1-5, with a weak D call TRBD1 (5 bases). Germline values: CDR1 SGHTA, CDR2 FQGNSA. V was cut by 3 bases and J by 4 bases, with 7 bases left in between. The CDR3 spans 13 residues. This CDR3 reads CASSFGGNQPQHF. The CDR3 coding sequence is TGTGCCAGCAGCTTCGGGGGGAATCAGCCCCAGCATTTT.

This clone was found a few times. V and J are TRBV5-6 and TRBJ2-5; D may be TRBD1 (7 bases). Between the trimmed V and J ends, which lost 3 bases and 1 base, there was a span of 10 bases. Germline V gene data show CDR1 as SGHDT and CDR2 as YYEEEE. The CDR3 is made up of 14 amino acids. DNA for the CDR3: TGTGCCAGCAGCTGGGGGGACAGCCAAGAGACCCAGTACTTC. Translating it yields CASSWGDSQETQYF.

The chain recombines TRBV5-6 with TRBJ2-7; TRBD1 matches at 10 bases. V was clipped by 3 bases and J by 4 bases; unmatched bases: 7. The CDR3 has 15 amino acids. Germline values: CDR1 SGHDT, CDR2 YYEEEE. The CDR3 spells CASSSRDRGWYEQYF. The CDR3 DNA follows: TGTGCCAGCAGCTCCCGGGACAGGGGTTGGTACGAGCAGTACTTC.

The chain couples TRBV27 to TRBJ2-1, with a possible D match to TRBD2 (6 bases). V lost 4 bases to trimming and J lost 2 bases, with 9 bases between them. Germline lookup yields CDR1 MNHEY and CDR2 SMNVEV (reference sequence). This CDR3 is 14 amino acids long. CDR3 nucleotide sequence: TGTGCCAGCAGTTCCGGGAGTGCCTACAATGAGCAGTTCTTC. As protein: CASSSGSAYNEQFF.

This chain joins TRBV19 and TRBJ2-2; 8 positions match TRBD1. Germline lookup yields CDR1 LNHDA and CDR2 SQIVND (reference sequence). The CDR3 has 13 residues. Germline trimming cut 10 bases from V and 4 bases from J; bases unmatched to any gene: 5. CDR3 sequence: CATQDRATGELFF. The DNA for the CDR3 is TGTGCCACCCAGGACAGGGCCACCGGGGAGCTGTTTTTT.

This clone has only a few counts. The same CDR3 arises from other DNA sequences in this sample as well. V is TRBV6-5 and J is TRBJ1-6; 7 nucleotides match TRBD1. V was pared by 0 bases and J by 7 bases, with 6 bases of the junction left unmatched. The CDR3 loop spans 16 amino acids. Per germline, CDR1 MNHEY and CDR2 SVGAGI. The CDR3 reads CASSYSRGGENSPLHF. As DNA, the CDR3 is TGTGCCAGCAGTTACTCGAGAGGGGGCGAGAATTCACCCCTCCACTTT.

This clone has only a few counts. This chain uses TRBV7-2 with TRBJ1-5; 7 bases match TRBD1. V lost 1 base, J lost 6 bases, and 3 bases stayed unmatched. This CDR3 has 14 amino acids. Germline V gene lookup returns CDR1 SGHTA and CDR2 FQGNSA. Here the CDR3 DNA reads TGTGCCAGCAGCTTAGAACAGGGGATTCAGCCCCAGCATTTT. Its translation: CASSLEQGIQPQHF.

The gene calls are TRBV28 and TRBJ2-5; D is unclear. V gave up 6 bases and J gave up 6 bases, with 11 bases separating them. The CDR3 loop spans 12 amino acids. The germline CDR1 and CDR2 sequences are MDHEN and SYDVKM. DNA of the CDR3: TGTGCCAGCAGCCAATATGGGCAGACCCAGTACTTC. It codes for CASSQYGQTQYF.

The CDR3 protein is CSGKSTGGSPEETQYF. The DNA of the CDR3 is TGCAGCGGGAAATCGACAGGGGGCTCCCCCGAAGAGACCCAGTACTTC. The chain is built from TRBV29-1 and TRBJ2-5; 10 positions agree with TRBD1. Per the germline V gene, CDR1 is SQVTM and CDR2 is ANQGSEA. Trimming at V came to 7 bases and at J to 3 bases, leaving 14 bases not matched to a gene. The CDR3 is 16 residues long.

The chain recombines TRBV15 with TRBJ2-7, with TRBD1 matching 9 bases. V lost 0 bases to trimming and J lost 6 bases; unmatched junction nucleotides: 12. There are 17 residues in the CDR3. Looked up from germline, CDR1 is LNHNV and CDR2 is YYDKDF (reference sequence). The CDR3 here is CATSRESGRTGAGEQYF. CDR3 nucleotide sequence: TGTGCCACCAGCAGAGAGTCCGGGCGGACAGGGGCGGGCGAGCAGTACTTC. Supplemented by reference TRBV15 and TRBJ2-7, the full variable domain reads DAMVIQNPRYQVTQFGKPVTLSCSQTLNHNVMYWYQQKSSQAPKLLFHYYDKDFNNEADTPDNFQSRRPNTSFCFLDIRSPGLGDTAMYLCATSRESGRTGAGEQYFGPGTRLTVT.

J is TRBJ2-1 and V is TRBV10-3, with TRBD2 identical over 9 bases. The CDR3 is 13 amino acids. Looked up from germline, CDR1 is ENHRY and CDR2 is SYGVKD. Losses at the gene ends were 6 bases for V and 8 bases for J; bases not matched to a gene: 5. The CDR3 sequence is CAISLAGRDEQFF. The CDR3, as DNA: TGTGCCATCAGCCTAGCGGGACGCGATGAGCAGTTCTTC.

The chain has TRBV4-3 and TRBJ1-4; no definite D call. V lost 2 bases, J lost 8 bases, and 12 bases lay in between. Germline loops: CDR1 LGHNA, CDR2 YSLEER. CDR3 size: 14 residues. CDR3 loop: CASSQIQMEEKLFF. The CDR3 DNA reads as TGCGCCAGCAGCCAAATCCAGATGGAGGAAAAACTGTTTTTT.

The chain links TRBV9 to TRBJ2-7, with 7 bases aligning to TRBD2. There are 13 residues in the CDR3. Trimming cost V 4 bases and J 7 bases; bases outside gene matches: 8. CDR1 is SGDLS and CDR2 is YYNGEE in the germline V gene. DNA for the CDR3: TGTGCCAGCAGCATCTCTAGCGGCCTGGAGCAGTACTTC. As protein: CASSISSGLEQYF.